This T cell receptor beta chain was captured by sequencing in a study of cytomegalovirus exposure and HLA in healthy donors. Healthy bone marrow donors supplied every sample. Trimming left V 0 bases short and J 9 bases short, with 10 bases between. Per germline, CDR1 SGDLS and CDR2 YYNGEE. The CDR3 is 13 amino acids. Overall study findings and caveats: Roughly even sequencing depth across donors was the assumption behind the presence/absence analyses. It was about 150 TCR beta chains that were listed as cytomegalovirus-associated. Being indistinguishable, some V segments were excluded, TRBV6-2 and TRBV6-3 among them.

The PCR had 60 Vbeta and 13 Jbeta primers. The protocol was immunoSEQ multiplex PCR, while the TCRdb copy is restricted to in-frame clones and leaves out a portion. The data show some 160,000 clones, with 65% to 85% seen just once and about 6.3% held by the top ten. This clone was seen a few times. What it recognizes is unknown. J is TRBJ1-3 and V is TRBV9; D may be TRBD1 (6 bases). The receptor was isolated from a male donor in good health and CMV-seropositive. Sequences were obtained from PBMCs. CDR3 sequence (DNA): TGTGCCAGCAGCGTAGCTACAGGGAGCACCATATATTTT. It codes for CASSVATGSTIYF.